A selection of T cell receptor beta chains follows, all from one sample in a study of Japanese encephalitis immunity and Zika vaccine responses. In TCRdb, the 5' RACE reads were re-called with MiXCR into one record per CDR3 protein. Of 350 to 450 distinct CDR3 sequences listed, 1.2% are singletons. The sequenced sample was antigen-activated CD4+ T cells from blood, cultured, obtained during a Zika inactivated vaccine study. Every receptor here comes from an adult man who received an inactivated Zika virus vaccine. Each CDR3 is given with its conserved first and last residue. A D gene is named only where the DNA matches it firmly. A row's size may be missing; if present it is once, few, many or a size class.

TRBD1	TRBV5-4	17	TRBJ1-1	large	CASSLPGQGVMNTEAFF	TGTGCCAGCAGCTTGCCAGGACAGGGGGTTATGAACACTGAAGCTTTCTTT
-	TRBV15	16	TRBJ1-5	many	CATSRDFGGGNQPQHF	TGTGCCACCAGCAGAGATTTTGGGGGGGGCAATCAGCCCCAGCATTTT
TRBD2	TRBV3-1	18	TRBJ2-1	large	CASSPSSGGRDTRDEQFF	TGTGCCAGCAGCCCTTCTAGCGGGGGGAGAGACACAAGGGATGAGCAGTTCTTC
TRBD2	TRBV4-1	15	TRBJ2-1	few	CASSQEGGGYNEQFF	TGCGCCAGCAGCCAAGAGGGGGGGGGATACAATGAGCAGTTCTTC
TRBD1	TRBV27	13	TRBJ1-2	medium-sized	CASSSTGVYGYTF	TGTGCCAGCAGTTCGACAGGGGTATATGGCTACACCTTC
-	TRBV4-1	18	TRBJ2-6	large	CASSPNPRRVAGANVLTF	TGCGCCAGCAGCCCCAACCCCAGGAGGGTTGCCGGGGCCAACGTCCTGACTTTC
-	TRBV5-4	15	TRBJ1-4	medium-sized	CASSLGGSTNEKLFF	TGTGCCAGCAGCTTGGGTGGGAGCACTAATGAAAAACTGTTTTTT
-	TRBV7-2	12	TRBJ1-5	hyperexpanded	CASSAYNQPQHF	TGTGCCAGCAGCGCCTACAATCAGCCCCAGCATTTT
-	TRBV12-2	14	TRBJ1-2	hyperexpanded	CASRLHCSLYGYTF	TGTGCAAGTCGTTTACACTGTAGCCTCTATGGCTACACCTTC
-	TRBV20-1	14	TRBJ1-5	many	CSATQGALNQPQHF	TGCAGTGCAACTCAGGGTGCCCTTAATCAGCCCCAGCATTTT
-	TRBV5-1	13	TRBJ2-1	medium-sized	CASSSNRDNEQFF	TGCGCCAGCAGCTCGAACAGAGACAATGAGCAGTTCTTC
TRBD1	TRBV27	14	TRBJ1-6	large	CASRGGQVRSPLHF	TGTGCCAGCAGGGGGGGACAGGTCCGATCACCCCTCCACTTT
-	TRBV6-6	12	TRBJ1-5	large	CASSYSREPQHF	TGTGCCAGCAGTTACTCGAGGGAGCCCCAGCATTTT
-	TRBV20-1	15	TRBJ1-1	medium-sized	CSAPPRRGIGTEAFF	TGCAGTGCCCCCCCGCGGCGGGGCATAGGAACTGAAGCTTTCTTT
TRBD1	TRBV12-5	11	TRBJ1-1	large	CASAGGTEAFF	TGTGCTAGTGCAGGGGGCACTGAAGCTTTCTTT
TRBD2	TRBV11-1	15	TRBJ2-5	medium-sized	CASNTGGLVRETQYF	TGTGCCAGCAACACTGGAGGACTAGTCCGGGAGACCCAGTACTTC
-	TRBV30	13	TRBJ2-7	large	CAWSEGVTYEQYF	TGTGCCTGGAGCGAGGGGGTAACCTACGAGCAGTACTTC
-	TRBV7-9	12	TRBJ2-7	medium-sized	CASSFGRDEQYF	TGTGCCAGCAGCTTTGGGCGCGACGAGCAGTACTTC
-	TRBV30	14	TRBJ1-6	medium-sized	CAWNLLLSDSPLHF	TGTGCCTGGAATCTCCTCTTATCTGATTCACCCCTCCACTTT
TRBD1	TRBV20-1	16	TRBJ2-1	few	CSALLSGQGLWNEQFF	TGCAGTGCCCTCCTCAGCGGACAGGGTCTGTGGAATGAGCAGTTCTTC
-	TRBV10-3	16	TRBJ2-2	medium-sized	CAISGSGTLNTGELFF	TGTGCCATCAGTGGATCCGGGACTTTAAACACCGGGGAGCTGTTTTTT
-	TRBV20-1	13	TRBJ1-1	-	CSARELGQLEAFF	TGCAGTGCTAGAGAACTGGGCCAACTAGAAGCTTTCTTT
-	TRBV4-1	16	TRBJ2-6	large	CASSQEGRAGANVLTF	TGCGCCAGCAGCCAAGAGGGCAGGGCTGGGGCCAACGTCCTGACTTTC
-	TRBV4-1	14	TRBJ1-4	hyperexpanded	CASSQDQTNEKLFF	TGCGCCAGCAGCCAAGATCAGACTAATGAAAAACTGTTTTTT
-	TRBV10-3	16	TRBJ2-3	medium-sized	CAISESSRQVTDTQYF	TGTGCCATCAGTGAGTCGAGTAGACAGGTCACAGATACGCAGTATTTT
TRBD1	TRBV6-5	14	TRBJ1-5	many	CASSQTGVTQPQHF	TGTGCCAGCAGCCAGACAGGGGTCACTCAGCCCCAGCATTTT
TRBD2	TRBV5-4	16	TRBJ2-1	large	CASSLGGLAVGNEQFF	TGTGCCAGCAGCTTAGGGGGACTAGCGGTGGGCAATGAGCAGTTCTTC
-	TRBV19	16	TRBJ1-5	few	CASSTSRAGGYQPQHF	TGTGCCAGTAGTACCTCCCGGGCGGGCGGGTATCAGCCCCAGCATTTT
TRBD1	TRBV4-1	16	TRBJ2-2	many	CASRGPGGSYTGELFF	TGCGCCAGCCGTGGCCCAGGGGGCAGTTACACCGGGGAGCTGTTTTTT
-	TRBV20-1	14	TRBJ2-7	large	CSASIGGQSYEQYF	TGCAGTGCTAGTATAGGAGGGCAGAGCTACGAGCAGTACTTC
TRBD1	TRBV9	19	TRBJ1-3	large	CASSVDGTGSLGSGNTIYF	TGTGCCAGCAGCGTAGATGGGACAGGGTCTCTCGGGTCTGGAAACACCATATATTTT
TRBD1	TRBV30	12	TRBJ1-1	few	CAWMQGDVKAFF	TGTGCCTGGATGCAGGGGGACGTCAAAGCTTTCTTT
-	TRBV6-2/TRBV6-3	15	TRBJ1-2	medium-sized	CASIAGRIFNYGYTF	TGTGCCAGCATCGCAGGACGAATTTTTAACTATGGCTACACCTTC
TRBD2	TRBV7-2	15	TRBJ2-1	large	CASRLSGGRYNEQFF	TGTGCCAGCAGACTCAGCGGGGGCCGCTACAATGAGCAGTTCTTC
TRBD1	TRBV5-1	14	TRBJ1-2	large	CASTEGQGVYGYTF	TGCGCCAGCACTGAAGGACAGGGAGTCTATGGCTACACCTTC
TRBD1	TRBV5-1	16	TRBJ2-7	medium-sized	CASSLPRDRGSYEQYF	TGCGCCAGCAGCTTGCCCCGGGACAGGGGTTCCTACGAGCAGTACTTC
-	TRBV6-1	13	TRBJ2-5	large	CASSDAIGETQYF	TGTGCCAGCAGTGACGCAATAGGAGAGACCCAGTACTTC
-	TRBV20-1	15	TRBJ1-5	large	CSARQAGTPGQPQHF	TGCAGTGCACGACAGGCAGGCACTCCCGGTCAGCCCCAGCATTTT
-	TRBV10-3	14	TRBJ2-7	large	CATHSDRMNYGQYF	TGTGCCACCCATTCCGACAGAATGAACTACGGGCAGTACTTC
TRBD2	TRBV5-1	14	TRBJ2-1	large	CASRPPTSWNEQFF	TGCGCCAGCAGACCCCCGACTAGCTGGAATGAGCAGTTCTTC
-	TRBV20-1	14	TRBJ2-3	medium-sized	CSAPFRGGTDTQYF	TGCAGTGCCCCCTTTCGGGGTGGCACAGATACGCAGTATTTT
TRBD2	TRBV19	14	TRBJ2-5	-	CASSPSTGGETQYF	TGTGCCAGTAGCCCTTCAACCGGGGGGGAGACCCAGTACTTC
-	TRBV20-1	14	TRBJ1-5	medium-sized	CSARPKTQGQPQHF	TGCAGTGCTAGACCAAAAACCCAAGGTCAGCCCCAGCATTTT
-	TRBV5-1	16	TRBJ1-5	large	CASSLAAGGAGQPQHF	TGCGCCAGCAGCTTGGCTGCGGGGGGGGCCGGGCAGCCCCAGCATTTT
-	TRBV12-3/TRBV12-4	15	TRBJ2-1	large	CASSKSPPGTSEQFF	TGTGCCAGCAGTAAATCCCCCCCGGGGACGAGTGAGCAGTTCTTC
-	TRBV4-1	16	TRBJ1-6	large	CASSHPTGSYNSPLHF	TGCGCCAGCAGCCACCCAACAGGCTCCTATAATTCACCCCTCCACTTT
-	TRBV30	15	TRBJ1-2	medium-sized	CAWAEGQKPYYGYTF	TGTGCCTGGGCCGAAGGACAGAAACCCTACTATGGCTACACCTTC
-	TRBV4-3	16	TRBJ1-1	medium-sized	CASSLGAGQLNTEAFF	TGCGCCAGCAGCCTAGGCGCCGGACAGTTGAACACTGAAGCTTTCTTT
-	TRBV7-6	14	TRBJ1-2	large	CASSLGESSYGYTF	TGTGCCAGCAGCTTAGGAGAGTCTTCGTATGGCTACACCTTC